This TCR beta chain was identified during a study of T cell responses to AZD1222 COVID-19 vaccine. Overall study findings and caveats: Close to half of all spike-specific TCRs reportedly target regions of the variants that are unmutated. Repertoire sampling occurred only after the peak T cell response. CD4 TCRs associated with vaccination spanned spike, dominating at 160-218 and 743-854. Clonal diversity was possibly underestimated; the donors were predominantly white British and more often female.

Germline-derived CDR1 and CDR2 are LNHDA and SQIVND (reference sequence). This CDR3 region has 18 residues. V lost 2 bases and J lost 0, with 16 bases in between. Produced via immunoSEQ multiplex PCR; TCRdb's table is partial and in-frame only. The table shows 20,000 to 30,000 clones, with more than 75% occurring only once. As for this clone: Antigen unknown.

V and J are TRBV19 and TRBJ2-2; a possible D gene is TRBD1 (5 bases). Sequences were derived from peripheral blood, sampled 28 days after the second AZD1222 dose. The receptor comes from an adult who received the AZD1222 COVID-19 vaccine. CDR3 in amino acids: CASSILGVGIANTGELFF. The CDR3, as DNA: TGTGCCAGTAGTATACTAGGGGTCGGAATCGCGAACACCGGGGAGCTGTTTTTT.